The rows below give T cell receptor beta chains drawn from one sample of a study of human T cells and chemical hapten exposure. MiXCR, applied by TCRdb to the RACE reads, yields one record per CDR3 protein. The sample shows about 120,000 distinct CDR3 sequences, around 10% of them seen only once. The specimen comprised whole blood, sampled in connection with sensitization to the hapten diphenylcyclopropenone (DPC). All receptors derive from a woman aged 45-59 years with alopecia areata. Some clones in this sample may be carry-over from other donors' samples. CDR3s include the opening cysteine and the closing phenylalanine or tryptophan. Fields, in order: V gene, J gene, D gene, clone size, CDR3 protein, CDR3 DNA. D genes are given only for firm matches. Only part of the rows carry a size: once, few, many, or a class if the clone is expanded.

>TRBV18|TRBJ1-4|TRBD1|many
CASSPRGTNEKLFF
TGTGCCAGCTCACCCAGGGGGACTAATGAAAAACTGTTTTTT
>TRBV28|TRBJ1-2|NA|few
CASISNNYGYTF
TGTGCCAGCATCTCGAATAACTATGGCTACACCTTC
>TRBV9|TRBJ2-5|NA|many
CASSVSGGETQYF
TGTGCCAGCAGCGTATCCGGAGGAGAGACCCAGTACTTC
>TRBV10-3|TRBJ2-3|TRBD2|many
CAIRLAGQDTQYF
TGTGCCATCAGACTAGCGGGGCAAGATACGCAGTATTTT
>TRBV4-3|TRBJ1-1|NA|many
CASSQQYMNTEAFF
TGCGCCAGCAGCCAACAGTACATGAACACTGAAGCTTTCTTT
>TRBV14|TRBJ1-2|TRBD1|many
CASSLRPGTGGGNYGYTF
TGTGCCAGCAGCCTACGTCCCGGGACAGGGGGCGGTAACTATGGCTACACCTTC
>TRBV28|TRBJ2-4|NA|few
CASSLGRGRRNIQYF
TGTGCCAGCAGTTTAGGTAGGGGCCGGAGAAACATTCAGTACTTC
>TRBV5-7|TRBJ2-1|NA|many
CASSLAPRAVSSYNEQFF
TGTGCCAGCAGCTTGGCCCCCCGGGCAGTCAGCTCCTACAATGAGCAGTTCTTC
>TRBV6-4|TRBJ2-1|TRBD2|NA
CASSSGLAGDNEQFF
TGTGCCAGCAGTTCCGGACTAGCGGGGGACAATGAGCAGTTCTTC
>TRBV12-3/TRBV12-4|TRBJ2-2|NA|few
CASRAGLGDTGELFF
TGTGCCAGCAGAGCAGGGTTAGGAGACACCGGGGAGCTGTTTTTT
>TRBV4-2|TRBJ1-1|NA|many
CASSQDLERRSAFF
TGTGCCAGCAGCCAAGATCTAGAACGAAGAAGTGCTTTCTTT
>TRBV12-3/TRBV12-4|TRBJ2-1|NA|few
CASTKGGTGLSQLYEQFF
TGTGCCAGCACCAAAGGGGGTACAGGGTTATCCCAATTGTATGAGCAGTTCTTC
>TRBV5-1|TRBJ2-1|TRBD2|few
CASTQWTSEANEQFF
TGCGCCAGCACCCAATGGACTAGCGAGGCCAATGAGCAGTTCTTC
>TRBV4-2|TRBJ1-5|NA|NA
CASSQHSSGSNQPQHF
TGTGCCAGCAGCCAGCACTCCTCCGGGAGCAATCAGCCCCAGCATTTT
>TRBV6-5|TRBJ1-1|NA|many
CASSSHELPTEAFF
TGTGCCAGCAGTTCTCACGAACTTCCCACTGAAGCTTTCTTT
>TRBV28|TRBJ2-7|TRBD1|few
CASTGDRGIYEQYF
TGTGCCAGCACCGGGGACAGGGGCATCTACGAGCAGTACTTC
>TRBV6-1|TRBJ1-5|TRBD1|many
CASSGIQGQPQHF
TGTGCCAGCAGTGGAATACAGGGGCAGCCCCAGCATTTT
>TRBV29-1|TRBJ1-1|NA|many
CSVASIQGRGTEAFF
TGCAGCGTTGCCTCGATTCAGGGAAGAGGGACTGAAGCTTTCTTT
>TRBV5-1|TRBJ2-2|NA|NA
CASTLLGTGELFF
TGCGCCAGCACCCTACTCGGCACCGGGGAGCTGTTTTTT
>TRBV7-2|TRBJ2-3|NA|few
CASRKPPGSADTQYF
TGTGCCAGCCGCAAACCCCCAGGGTCAGCAGATACGCAGTATTTT
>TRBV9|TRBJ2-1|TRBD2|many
CASSGTSGRYGNEQFF
TGTGCCAGCAGCGGTACTAGCGGGAGATATGGTAATGAGCAGTTCTTC
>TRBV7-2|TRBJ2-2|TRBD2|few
CASSAPGLAPGELFF
TGTGCCAGCAGCGCCCCGGGACTAGCCCCCGGGGAGCTGTTTTTT
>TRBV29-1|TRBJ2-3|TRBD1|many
CSVRQGADTQYF
TGCAGCGTGCGACAGGGGGCAGATACGCAGTATTTT
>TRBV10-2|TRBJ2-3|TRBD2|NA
CASSGTSGGRGDTQYF
TGCGCCAGCAGCGGGACTAGCGGGGGGCGAGGGGATACGCAGTATTTT
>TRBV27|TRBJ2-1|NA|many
CASSWGRGYNEQFF
TGTGCCAGCAGCTGGGGGCGGGGTTACAATGAGCAGTTCTTC
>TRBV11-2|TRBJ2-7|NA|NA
CASSLFEGGEQYF
TGTGCCAGCAGCCTATTCGAGGGGGGAGAGCAGTACTTC
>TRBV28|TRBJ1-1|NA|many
CASRLRRDEAFF
TGTGCCAGCCGGCTCAGGAGAGATGAAGCTTTCTTT
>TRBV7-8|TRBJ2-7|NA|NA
CASTPGRTKIFYEQYF
TGTGCCAGCACCCCGGGACGGACTAAAATCTTCTACGAGCAGTACTTC
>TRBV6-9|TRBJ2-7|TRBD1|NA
CASNETGEGTYEQYF
TGTGCCAGCAACGAGACAGGGGAAGGTACCTACGAGCAGTACTTC
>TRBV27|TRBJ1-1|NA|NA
CASSRREGQFAFF
TGTGCCAGCAGCCGCCGGGAGGGTCAGTTCGCTTTCTTT
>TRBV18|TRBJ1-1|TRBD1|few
CASSPPTGGRTEAFF
TGTGCCAGCTCACCACCGACAGGGGGCAGAACTGAAGCTTTCTTT
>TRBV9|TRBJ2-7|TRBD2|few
CASGMSGGSGEQYF
TGTGCCAGCGGAATGAGCGGGGGCAGCGGCGAGCAGTACTTC
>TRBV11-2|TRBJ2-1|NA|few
CASSTQGNEQFF
TGTGCCAGCAGCACACAGGGAAATGAGCAGTTCTTC
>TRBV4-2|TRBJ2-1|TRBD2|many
CASSQALAALGNEQFF
TGTGCCAGCAGTCAAGCGCTAGCGGCGTTGGGCAATGAGCAGTTCTTC
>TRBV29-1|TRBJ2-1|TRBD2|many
CSVEAGLAFEQFF
TGCAGCGTTGAAGCCGGACTAGCGTTTGAGCAGTTCTTC
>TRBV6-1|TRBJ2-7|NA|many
CASISNSQDEQYF
TGTGCCAGCATATCTAACAGCCAGGACGAGCAGTACTTC
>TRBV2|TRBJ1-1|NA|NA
CASRRGAGDTEAFF
TGTGCCAGCAGACGGGGGGCAGGGGACACTGAAGCTTTCTTT
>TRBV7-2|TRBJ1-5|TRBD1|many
CASSQTGGNQPQHF
TGTGCCAGCAGCCAGACAGGGGGCAATCAGCCCCAGCATTTT
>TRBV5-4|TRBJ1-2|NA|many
CASSSGVPGLSSYTF
TGTGCCAGCAGCTCTGGGGTCCCGGGGCTTTCGAGCTACACCTTC
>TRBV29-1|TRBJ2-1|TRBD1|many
CSVEDLSRTGGNGQFF
TGCAGCGTTGAAGATCTCTCCCGGACAGGGGGGAATGGGCAGTTCTTC
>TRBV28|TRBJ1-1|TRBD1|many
CASRQGAYTEAFF
TGTGCCAGCAGACAGGGGGCTTACACTGAAGCTTTCTTT
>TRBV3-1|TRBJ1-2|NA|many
CASSRISGTPYGYTF
TGTGCCAGCAGCCGAATTTCCGGGACACCGTATGGCTACACCTTC
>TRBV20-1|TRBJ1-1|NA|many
CSAVKTRRNTEAFF
TGCAGTGCTGTCAAAACTCGACGGAACACTGAAGCTTTCTTT
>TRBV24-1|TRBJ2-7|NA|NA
CATSDFGPQGYEQYF
TGTGCCACCAGTGATTTCGGCCCCCAGGGCTACGAGCAGTACTTC
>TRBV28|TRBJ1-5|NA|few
CASSLTGPRPQHF
TGTGCCAGCAGTTTAACCGGGCCCCGACCCCAGCATTTT
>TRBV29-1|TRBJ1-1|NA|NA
CSALSTATEAFF
TGCAGCGCCCTCTCGACAGCGACTGAAGCTTTCTTT
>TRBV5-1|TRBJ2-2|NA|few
CASSFNPTGELFF
TGCGCCAGCAGCTTTAATCCTACCGGGGAGCTGTTTTTT